These T cell receptor beta chains were read from a single sample in a study of OX40 agonist ivuxolimab in advanced cancers. Assay: immunoSEQ multiplex PCR; the TCRdb copy retains only in-frame clones and omits some. The table includes 60,000 to 95,000 clones, roughly 81% detected once. Material: CD4+ or CD8+ T cells sorted from blood, obtained in a trial of the OX40 agonist ivuxolimab. The receptors were sampled from an adult with an advanced solid tumor such as melanoma, head and neck, liver or kidney cancer. The CDR3 runs from the conserved cysteine through the conserved F or W. Fields, in order: V gene, D gene, clone size, J gene, CDR3 protein, CDR3 DNA. D genes are given only for firm matches. The listing skips clone size in some rows; elsewhere it reads once, few, many or a size class.

TRBV28	-	-	TRBJ2-1	CASRAGTLNEQFF	TGTGCCAGCAGGGCCGGGACCCTCAATGAGCAGTTCTTC
TRBV4-1	TRBD2	-	TRBJ2-2	CASSQDRGGAGELFF	TGCGCCAGCAGCCAAGATCGGGGGGGGGCCGGGGAGCTGTTTTTT
TRBV19	-	once	TRBJ2-1	CASSVLARGANEQFF	TGTGCCAGTAGTGTACTAGCCCGCGGTGCCAATGAGCAGTTCTTC
TRBV18	-	-	TRBJ2-5	CASSPPSGWETQYF	TGTGCCAGCTCACCACCGTCAGGGTGGGAGACCCAGTACTTC
TRBV15	TRBD2	few	TRBJ2-3	CATSRASGSWADTQYF	TGTGCCACCAGCAGGGCTAGCGGGAGTTGGGCAGATACGCAGTATTTT
TRBV6-1	TRBD1	-	TRBJ1-3	CASVQGVSGNTIYF	TGTGCCAGCGTACAGGGGGTATCTGGAAACACCATATATTTT
TRBV5-1	-	-	TRBJ2-2	CASTGDFNTGELFF	TGCGCCAGCACAGGGGACTTTAACACCGGGGAGCTGTTTTTT
TRBV28	TRBD1	-	TRBJ1-4	CASSLDQGGEKLFF	TGTGCCAGCAGTTTAGACCAGGGGGGCGAAAAACTGTTTTTT
TRBV5-1	-	-	TRBJ2-2	CASSPGTPTGELFF	TGCGCCAGCAGCCCCGGGACGCCGACCGGGGAGCTGTTTTTT
TRBV6-1	-	-	TRBJ2-5	CASSATLGGWETQYF	TGTGCCAGCAGTGCTACCCTGGGGGGTTGGGAGACCCAGTACTTC
TRBV28	-	-	TRBJ1-3	CASSLIRGAGNTIYF	TGTGCCAGCAGTTTAATTCGGGGGGCTGGAAACACCATATATTTT
TRBV5-6	-	-	TRBJ2-2	CASSLGQSNTGELFF	TGTGCCAGCAGCTTAGGACAGTCGAACACCGGGGAGCTGTTTTTT
TRBV6-5	TRBD1	-	TRBJ1-2	CASSFRTGLGYGYTF	TGTGCCAGCAGTTTCCGGACAGGGTTGGGCTATGGCTACACCTTC
TRBV28	-	few	TRBJ1-1	CASSLWDRNTEAFF	TGTGCCAGCAGTTTATGGGACAGGAACACTGAAGCTTTCTTT
TRBV19	-	-	TRBJ2-7	CASRGAQGPRDEQYF	TGTGCCAGTAGAGGGGCACAGGGCCCCCGGGACGAGCAGTACTTC
TRBV6-1	-	once	TRBJ2-1	CASRQLNSYNEQFF	TGTGCCAGCAGGCAGCTCAACTCCTACAATGAGCAGTTCTTC
TRBV5-1	-	-	TRBJ2-6	CASSLRGRGSGANVLTF	TGCGCCAGCAGCTTGAGGGGGAGGGGATCCGGGGCCAACGTCCTGACTTTC
TRBV27	-	-	TRBJ1-4	CARGLNEKLFF	TGTGCCAGGGGACTTAATGAAAAACTGTTTTTT
TRBV28	TRBD1	few	TRBJ1-4	CASSLRTGDEKLFF	TGTGCCAGCAGTTTAAGGACAGGGGATGAAAAACTGTTTTTT
TRBV5-4	-	-	TRBJ2-7	CASSLFRGLTYEQYF	TGTGCCAGCAGCTTGTTCCGGGGGCTAACCTACGAGCAGTACTTC
TRBV6-1	-	few	TRBJ1-1	CASSAGPVTEAFF	TGTGCCAGCAGTGCTGGACCCGTCACTGAAGCTTTCTTT
TRBV11-1	TRBD2	-	TRBJ2-7	CASSFERGSGSSYEQYF	TGTGCCAGCAGCTTTGAACGGGGGAGCGGGAGCTCCTACGAGCAGTACTTC
TRBV5-1	-	once	TRBJ2-3	CASSRWATSSLDTQYF	TGCGCCAGCAGCCGGTGGGCGACTAGTAGTTTGGATACGCAGTATTTT
TRBV15	-	-	TRBJ2-1	CATAPTVSRTGNEQFF	TGTGCCACCGCCCCGACAGTCTCACGGACGGGCAATGAGCAGTTCTTC
TRBV18	TRBD1	-	TRBJ2-7	CATKSQGAVSYEQYF	TGTGCCACCAAGAGCCAGGGGGCGGTTTCCTACGAGCAGTACTTC
TRBV2	TRBD2	-	TRBJ2-7	CASSEPAGGRESSSYEQYF	TGTGCCAGCAGTGAACCAGCGGGAGGGAGAGAGTCAAGCTCCTACGAGCAGTACTTC
TRBV5-6	-	-	TRBJ2-1	CASSLLAGYNEQFF	TGTGCCAGCAGCTTGTTGGCGGGCTACAATGAGCAGTTCTTC
TRBV1	-	-	TRBJ1-2	CTSSHGPRGYYGYTF	TGCACCAGCAGCCACGGGCCACGTGGCTACTATGGCTACACCTTC
TRBV29-1	TRBD1	-	TRBJ1-2	CSAGQNYGYTF	TGCAGCGCGGGACAGAACTATGGCTACACCTTC
TRBV28	-	-	TRBJ1-1	CASGQLTNTEAFF	TGTGCCAGCGGGCAGTTGACGAACACTGAAGCTTTCTTT
TRBV27	TRBD2	-	TRBJ2-7	CASSLSGTSGLFGQYF	TGTGCCAGCAGTTTATCGGGGACTAGCGGCCTCTTCGGGCAGTACTTC
TRBV19	-	-	TRBJ1-6	CASSIRDLASPLHF	TGTGCCAGTAGCATCCGAGACCTCGCTTCACCCCTCCACTTT
TRBV28	TRBD1	-	TRBJ1-5	CASSLWDRGRQPQHF	TGTGCCAGCAGTTTATGGGACAGGGGTAGGCAGCCCCAGCATTTT
TRBV7-9	TRBD2	-	TRBJ2-1	CASSFSSGIREQFF	TGTGCCAGCAGCTTCTCTAGCGGGATTAGGGAGCAGTTCTTC
TRBV10-2	-	-	TRBJ2-5	CASMGGETQYF	TGCGCCAGCATGGGGGGAGAGACCCAGTACTTC
TRBV4-2	-	few	TRBJ2-3	CASSPVRGVSDTQYF	TGTGCCAGCAGCCCGGTTAGGGGGGTTTCTGATACGCAGTATTTT
TRBV6-5	-	-	TRBJ2-3	CASSLQGWDTQYF	TGTGCCAGCAGTTTACAGGGTTGGGATACGCAGTATTTT
TRBV19	-	-	TRBJ2-3	CASSSGRTDTQYF	TGTGCCAGTAGTTCCGGACGGACAGATACGCAGTATTTT